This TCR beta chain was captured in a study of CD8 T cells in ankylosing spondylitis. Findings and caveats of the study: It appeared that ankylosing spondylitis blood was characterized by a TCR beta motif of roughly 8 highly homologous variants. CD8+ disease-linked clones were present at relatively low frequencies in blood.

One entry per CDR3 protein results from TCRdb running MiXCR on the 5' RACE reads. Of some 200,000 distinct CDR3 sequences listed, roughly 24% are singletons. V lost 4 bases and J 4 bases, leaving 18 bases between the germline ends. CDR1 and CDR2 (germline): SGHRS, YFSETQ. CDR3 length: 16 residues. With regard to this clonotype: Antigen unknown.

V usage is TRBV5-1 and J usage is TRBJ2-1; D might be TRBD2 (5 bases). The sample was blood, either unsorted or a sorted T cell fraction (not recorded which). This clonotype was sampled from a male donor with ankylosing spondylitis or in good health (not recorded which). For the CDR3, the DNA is TGCGCCAGCAGCATGGGCTCCGGGAACTCTTACAATGAGCAGTTCTTC. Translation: CASSMGSGNSYNEQFF.